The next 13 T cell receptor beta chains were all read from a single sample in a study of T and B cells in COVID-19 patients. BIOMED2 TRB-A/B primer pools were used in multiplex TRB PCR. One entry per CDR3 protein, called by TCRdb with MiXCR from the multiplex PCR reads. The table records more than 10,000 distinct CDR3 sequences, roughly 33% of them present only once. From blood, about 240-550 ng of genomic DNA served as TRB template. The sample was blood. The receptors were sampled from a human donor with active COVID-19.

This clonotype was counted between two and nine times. The CDR3 DNA sequence: TGTGCCAGCAGTTCTCGGACTAGCACAGATACGCAGTATTTT. This translates into CASSSRTSTDTQYF. The rearrangement joins TRBV12-3 or TRBV12-4 to TRBJ2-3; tentative D call: TRBD2 (5 bases). Trimming shortened V by 4 bases and J by 0 bases, and 8 bases separated the two germline ends. This CDR3 has 14 amino acids.

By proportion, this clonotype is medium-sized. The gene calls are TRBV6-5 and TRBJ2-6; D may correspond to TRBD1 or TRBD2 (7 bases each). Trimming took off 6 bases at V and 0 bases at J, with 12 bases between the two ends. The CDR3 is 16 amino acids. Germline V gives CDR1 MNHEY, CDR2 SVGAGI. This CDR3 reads CASRAGQRSGANVLTF. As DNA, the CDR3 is TGTGCCAGCAGAGCGGGACAGCGCTCTGGGGCCAACGTCCTGACTTTC.

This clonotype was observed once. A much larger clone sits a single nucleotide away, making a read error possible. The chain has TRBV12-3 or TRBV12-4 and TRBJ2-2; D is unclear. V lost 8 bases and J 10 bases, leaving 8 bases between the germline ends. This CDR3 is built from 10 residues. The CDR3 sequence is CASRGVELFF. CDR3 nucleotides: TGTGCCAGCCGAGGCGTGGAGCTGTTTTTT.

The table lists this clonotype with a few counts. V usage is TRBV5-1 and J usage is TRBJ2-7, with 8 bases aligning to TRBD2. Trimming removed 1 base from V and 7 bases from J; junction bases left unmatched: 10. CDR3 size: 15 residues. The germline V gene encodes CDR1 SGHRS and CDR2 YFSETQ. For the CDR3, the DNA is TGCGCCAGCAGCTTGACTAGCGGTGGGTCGAGTGAGCAGTACTTC. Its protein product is CASSLTSGGSSEQYF.

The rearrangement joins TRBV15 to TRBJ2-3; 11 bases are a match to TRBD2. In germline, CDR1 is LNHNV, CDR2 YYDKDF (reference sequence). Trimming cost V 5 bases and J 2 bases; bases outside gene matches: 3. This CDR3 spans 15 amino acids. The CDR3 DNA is TGTGCCACCAGCGCGGGACTAGCGGACACAGATACGCAGTATTTT. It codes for CATSAGLADTDTQYF.

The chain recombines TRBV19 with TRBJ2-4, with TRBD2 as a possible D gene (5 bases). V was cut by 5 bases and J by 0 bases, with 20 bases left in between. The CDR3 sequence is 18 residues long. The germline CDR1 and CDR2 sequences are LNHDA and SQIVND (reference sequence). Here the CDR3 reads CASSLVAPETIAKNIQYF. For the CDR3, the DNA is TGTGCCAGTAGTTTGGTAGCTCCGGAGACTATAGCCAAAAACATTCAGTACTTC.

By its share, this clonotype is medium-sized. The CDR3 region is CASSTRNRASDTQYF. In DNA form, the CDR3 reads TGTGCCAGCAGTACCCGGAACAGGGCCTCAGATACGCAGTATTTT. The genes are TRBV6-5 and TRBJ2-3; a weak D match, TRBD1 (6 bases). Trimming removed 5 bases at V and 4 bases at J, with 16 bases between. Per germline, CDR1 MNHEY and CDR2 SVGAGI. The CDR3 is 15 residues long.

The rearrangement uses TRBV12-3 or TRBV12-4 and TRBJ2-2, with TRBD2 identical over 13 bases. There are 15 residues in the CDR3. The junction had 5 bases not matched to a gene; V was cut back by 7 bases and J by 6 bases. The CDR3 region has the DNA TGTGCCAGCAAAACTAGCGGGGGGGCGTCCGGGGAGCTGTTTTTT. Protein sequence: CASKTSGGASGELFF.

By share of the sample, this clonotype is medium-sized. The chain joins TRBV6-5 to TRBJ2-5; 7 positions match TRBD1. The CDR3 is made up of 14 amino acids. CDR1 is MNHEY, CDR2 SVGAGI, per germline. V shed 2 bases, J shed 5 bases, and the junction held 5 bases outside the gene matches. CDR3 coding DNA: TGTGCCAGCAGTTACGGACAGGACAAGGAGACCCAGTACTTC. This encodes CASSYGQDKETQYF.

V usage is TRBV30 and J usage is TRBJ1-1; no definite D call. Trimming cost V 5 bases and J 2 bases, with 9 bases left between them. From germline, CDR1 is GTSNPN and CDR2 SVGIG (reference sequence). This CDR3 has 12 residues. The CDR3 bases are TGTGCCTGGGCTAAGCCTAACACTGAAGCTTTCTTT. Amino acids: CAWAKPNTEAFF. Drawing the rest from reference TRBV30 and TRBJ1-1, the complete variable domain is SQTIHQWPATLVQPVGSPLSLECTVEGTSNPNLYWYRQAAGRGLQLLFYSVGIGQISSEVPQNLSASRPQDRQFILSSKKLLLSDSGFYLCAWAKPNTEAFFGQGTRLTVV.

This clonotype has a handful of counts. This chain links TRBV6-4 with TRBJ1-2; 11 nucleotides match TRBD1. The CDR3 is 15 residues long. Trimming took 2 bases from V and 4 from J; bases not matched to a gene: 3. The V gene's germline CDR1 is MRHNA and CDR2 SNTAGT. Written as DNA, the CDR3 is TGTGCCAGCAGTGACCCGGGACAGGGGGTCTATGGCTACACCTTC. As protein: CASSDPGQGVYGYTF.

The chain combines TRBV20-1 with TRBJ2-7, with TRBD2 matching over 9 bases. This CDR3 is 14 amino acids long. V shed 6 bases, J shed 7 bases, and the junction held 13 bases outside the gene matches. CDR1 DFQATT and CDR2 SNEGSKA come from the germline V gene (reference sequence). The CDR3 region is CSANLGSGGREQYF. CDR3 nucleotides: TGCAGTGCAAATCTGGGTAGCGGGGGACGGGAGCAGTACTTC.

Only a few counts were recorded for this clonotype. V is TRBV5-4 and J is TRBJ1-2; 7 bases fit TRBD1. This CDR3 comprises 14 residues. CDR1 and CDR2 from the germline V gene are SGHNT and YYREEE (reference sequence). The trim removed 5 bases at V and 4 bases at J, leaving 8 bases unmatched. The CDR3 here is CASRQQGRIYGYTF. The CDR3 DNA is TGTGCCAGCAGACAACAGGGGCGGATCTATGGCTACACCTTC.